This T cell receptor beta chain was captured by sequencing in a study of T cells after somatic rescue of genetic block. The data were produced by immunoSEQ multiplex PCR, yet TCRdb's version contains in-frame clones alone and is incomplete. The sample carries 88,000 or so clones, approximately 90% recorded once. V dropped 5 bases and J dropped 0 bases, with 14 bases sitting between them. The CDR3 sequence is 15 residues long. CDR1 is MNHNY and CDR2 is SVGAGI in the germline V gene (reference sequence). Source material: peripheral blood mononuclear cells (PBMCs). This receptor was taken from a young woman. The rearrangement links TRBV6-6 to TRBJ2-7; possible D gene TRBD1, 6 bases. In DNA, the CDR3 is TGTGCCAGCAGTCCCGAGGGGGTGCCCTCCTACGAGCAGTACTTC. It codes for CASSPEGVPSYEQYF.